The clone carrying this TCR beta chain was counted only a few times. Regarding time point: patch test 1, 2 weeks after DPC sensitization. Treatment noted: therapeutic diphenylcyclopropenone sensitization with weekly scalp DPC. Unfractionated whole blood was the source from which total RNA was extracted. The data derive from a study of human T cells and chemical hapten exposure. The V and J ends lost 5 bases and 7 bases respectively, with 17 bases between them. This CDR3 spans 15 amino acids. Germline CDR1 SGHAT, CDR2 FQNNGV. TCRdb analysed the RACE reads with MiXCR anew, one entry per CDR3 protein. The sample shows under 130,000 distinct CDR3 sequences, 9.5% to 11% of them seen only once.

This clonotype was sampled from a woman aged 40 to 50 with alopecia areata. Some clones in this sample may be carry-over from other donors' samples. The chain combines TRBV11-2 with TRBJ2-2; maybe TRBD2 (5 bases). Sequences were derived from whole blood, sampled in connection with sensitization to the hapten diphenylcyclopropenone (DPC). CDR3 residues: CASSPLLGVGGELFF. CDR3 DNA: TGTGCCAGCAGCCCACTGTTGGGAGTGGGCGGGGAGCTGTTTTTT. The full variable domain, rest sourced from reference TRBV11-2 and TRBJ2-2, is EAGVAQSPRYKIIEKRQSVAFWCNPISGHATLYWYQQILGQGPKLLIQFQNNGVVDDSQLPKDRFSAERLKGVDSTLKIQPAKLEDSAVYLCASSPLLGVGGELFFGEGSRLTVL.